Given below is one T cell receptor (beta chain) in context. Its antigen remains unknown. Profiled with immunoSEQ multiplex PCR; TCRdb holds only in-frame clones, not every one. The sample contains around 40,000 clones, more than 75% of which appear only once. Trimming stripped 3 bases from V and 4 bases from J, with 15 bases between. Germline CDR1 reads SGHAT; CDR2 reads FQNNGV. The CDR3 covers 15 residues. This entry belongs to a study of OX40 agonist ivuxolimab in advanced cancers. Across the whole study: Intravenous ivuxolimab at 0.01 to 10 mg/kg was given to patients every 2 weeks. Whole-study results and caveats: Clones of CD4+ and CD8+ blood T cells grew by week 6 at doses of 0.1 to 3.0 mg/kg. No determination was made of the antigen specificity of the expanded peripheral T cells.

The clonotype comes from an adult with an advanced solid tumor such as melanoma, head and neck, liver or kidney cancer. V and J are TRBV11-2 and TRBJ1-1; maybe TRBD1 (5 bases). The specimen was CD4+ or CD8+ T cells sorted from blood, collected in a trial of the OX40 agonist ivuxolimab. The CDR3: CASSLETAGGTEAFF. The CDR3 coding sequence is TGTGCCAGCAGCTTGGAGACAGCGGGGGGCACTGAAGCTTTCTTT.